This is a list of T cell receptor beta chains from one sample in a study of blood T cell repertoires in COVID-19. The method was immunoSEQ multiplex PCR; TCRdb's version includes in-frame clones alone and lacks a portion of them. The sample shows about 200,000 clones, over 75% of them seen only once. Sequences were obtained from peripheral blood. The origin of the receptors is a man aged 40-50 years with active or convalescent COVID-19. Both conserved end residues are part of each CDR3. Fields, in order: CDR3 protein, CDR3 DNA, J gene, D gene, V gene, clone size. A D gene is named only where the DNA matches it firmly. Some rows mark clone size as missing; the rest say once, few, many or name a class of expanded clone.

CASSLAGRAPGELFF TGTGCCAGCAGCTTAGCAGGCAGGGCCCCCGGGGAGCTGTTTTTT TRBJ2-2 . TRBV7-6 .
CASRRTASTDTQYF TGTGCCAGTAGGAGGACAGCTAGCACAGATACGCAGTATTTT TRBJ2-3 . TRBV19 .
CASSQGAWNTGELFF TGTGCCAGCAGCCAGGGGGCGTGGAATACCGGGGAGCTGTTTTTT TRBJ2-2 . TRBV14 .
CASSLAGNSGNTIYF TGCGCCAGCAGCTTGGCAGGCAACTCTGGAAACACCATATATTTT TRBJ1-3 . TRBV5-1 .
CAWSTVMDQPQHF TGTGCCTGGAGTACGGTCATGGATCAGCCCCAGCATTTT TRBJ1-5 . TRBV30 .
CASSTDRGPYYEQYF TGTGCCAGCAGCACGGACAGGGGGCCCTACTACGAGCAGTACTTC TRBJ2-7 TRBD1 TRBV7-9 .
CASSVEGKPQHF TGTGCCAGCAGTGTAGAGGGTAAGCCCCAGCATTTT TRBJ1-5 . TRBV2 .
CASHRLAGLQTGELFF TGCGCCAGCCATCGACTAGCGGGGCTTCAGACCGGGGAGCTGTTTTTT TRBJ2-2 TRBD2 TRBV5-1 .
CASSRGGGTREQYF TGTGCCAGCAGCCGGGGAGGGGGGACCCGCGAGCAGTACTTC TRBJ2-7 . TRBV3-1/TRBV3-2 .
CASSTRTSGRLQSSYNEQFF TGTGCCAGCAGCACACGGACTAGCGGGAGGCTACAAAGCTCCTACAATGAGCAGTTCTTC TRBJ2-1 TRBD2 TRBV9 .
CASSQVPGGYGYTF TGTGCCAGCAGCCAAGTCCCAGGGGGCTATGGCTACACCTTC TRBJ1-2 TRBD1 TRBV14 .
CASSLGTSGRGNEQFF TGTGCCAGCAGCTTGGGGACTAGCGGGAGGGGAAATGAGCAGTTCTTC TRBJ2-1 TRBD2 TRBV7-3 .
CASSFILTANTEAFF TGTGCCAGCAGTTTTATTTTAACAGCGAACACTGAAGCTTTCTTT TRBJ1-1 . TRBV28 once
CASRFTVTSTDTQYF TGTGCCAGCAGATTCACGGTAACTAGCACAGATACGCAGTATTTT TRBJ2-3 . TRBV2 .
CASSLAPGGWEQYF TGTGCCAGCAGTTTAGCTCCAGGGGGCTGGGAGCAGTACTTC TRBJ2-7 TRBD1 TRBV28 .
CASSYFAGELFF TGTGCCAGCAGTTACTTCGCCGGGGAGCTGTTTTTT TRBJ2-2 . TRBV27 .
CASSFYSGVNTGELFF TGTGCCAGCAGCTTTTATAGCGGGGTGAACACCGGGGAGCTGTTTTTT TRBJ2-2 TRBD2 TRBV5-6 .
CASSFGGGRTNEKLFF TGTGCCAGCAGCTTCGGCGGGGGACGAACTAATGAAAAACTGTTTTTT TRBJ1-4 . TRBV5-4 .
CASSPRPGLATAYQYF TGCGCCAGCAGCCCCCGTCCGGGACTAGCGACTGCTTATCAGTACTTC TRBJ2-4 TRBD2 TRBV5-1 .
CASSPRRVAGDHEQFF TGTGCCAGCAGCCCCCGAAGGGTAGCGGGAGACCATGAGCAGTTCTTC TRBJ2-1 TRBD2 TRBV5-6 .
CASTSLLAGSTDTQYF TGTGCCAGTACCTCCCTTTTGGCAGGTTCCACAGATACGCAGTATTTT TRBJ2-3 . TRBV19 .
CASTPWGESNQPQHF TGTGCCAGTACCCCCTGGGGGGAAAGCAATCAGCCCCAGCATTTT TRBJ1-5 . TRBV19 once